The 7 T cell receptor beta chains below all came from one sample that was sequenced in a study of blood T cell repertoires in COVID-19 (TCRdb year 2020). The method behind the library was the immunoSEQ multiplex PCR assay. The table comes from immuneACCESS by way of TCRdb, which keeps in-frame sequences with V and J called. Part of the clones is missing from these tables; in studies checked, under half for an unresolved V gene and the rest for unknown reasons. The sample has about 220,000 clones on record, roughly 82% of them singletons. The top ten hold 9.7% of the sample. The sample consisted of peripheral blood. Source of these receptors: a middle-aged man with active or convalescent COVID-19.

The V gene is TRBV7-6, the J gene TRBJ2-1, with 13 bases aligning to TRBD2. This CDR3 contains 17 residues. Germline-derived CDR1 and CDR2 are SGHVS and FNYEAQ. J lost 2 bases, V lost 4 bases, and 5 bases had no gene match. In nucleotides, the CDR3 is TGTGCCAGCAGCTATGGGACTAGCGGGACACCCTACAATGAGCAGTTCTTC. The encoded protein is CASSYGTSGTPYNEQFF. Filled out from reference TRBV7-6 and TRBJ2-1, the complete variable domain reads GAGVSQSPRYKVTKRGQDVALRCDPISGHVSLYWYRQALGQGPEFLTYFNYEAQQDKSGLPNDRFSAERPEGSISTLTIQRTEQRDSAMYRCASSYGTSGTPYNEQFFGPGTRLTVL.

This clone was detected a few times. V usage is TRBV19 and J usage is TRBJ2-7, with a possible D match to TRBD1 (5 bases). The germline CDR1 and CDR2 sequences are LNHDA and SQIVND (reference sequence). V gave up 5 bases and J gave up 4 bases, with 18 bases separating them. This CDR3 is 15 amino acids long. CDR3 nucleotides: TGTGCCAGTAGTCCGACAGATTCAATTATTTACGAGCAGTACTTC. It translates to CASSPTDSIIYEQYF.

This clone appeared once. The chain employs TRBV7-2 and TRBJ2-7, with D perhaps TRBD2 (6 bases). CDR1 is SGHTA and CDR2 is FQGNSA in the germline V gene. V lost 4 bases, J lost 3 bases, and 10 bases lay in between. This CDR3 region has 13 residues. The CDR3 bases are TGTGCCAGCAGCTCAACTAGCTTCTACGAGCAGTACTTC. This gives the protein CASSSTSFYEQYF.

The V call is TRBV11-2, the J call TRBJ2-7; D is ambiguous. The CDR3 covers 14 residues. The V end lost 5 bases, the J end lost 0 bases, and 11 bases lay between the germline ends. Germline CDR1 reads SGHAT; CDR2 reads FQNNGV. In DNA form, the CDR3 reads TGTGCCAGCAGCCCCCCAGGAAGCTCCTACGAGCAGTACGTC. This translates into CASSPPGSSYEQYV.

The genes are TRBV6-5 and TRBJ1-2; D not resolved. Germline V gene lookup returns CDR1 MNHEY and CDR2 SVGAGI. The CDR3 contains 12 residues. The V end was cut by 6 bases, the J end by 4 bases, with 9 bases between. CDR3 bases: TGTGCCAGCAGCCATGGGCTCTATGGCTACACCTTC. Encoded protein: CASSHGLYGYTF.

This chain uses TRBV27 with TRBJ2-7; D might be TRBD1 (5 bases). CDR1 and CDR2 (germline): MNHEY, SMNVEV (reference sequence). The CDR3 extends over 13 amino acids. Trimming took off 4 bases at V and 3 bases at J, with 10 bases between the two ends. CDR3 loop: CASSYRFGYEQYF. The CDR3 coding sequence is TGTGCCAGCAGTTACAGGTTTGGCTACGAGCAGTACTTC.

This sequence joins TRBV28 and TRBJ2-7, with 9 bases aligning to TRBD1. The germline CDR1 and CDR2 sequences are MDHEN and SYDVKM. The CDR3 sequence is 13 residues long. V trimming: 4 bases; J trimming: 3 bases; junction bases outside the gene matches: 1. CDR3: CASSWGQGYEQYV. The CDR3 bases are TGTGCCAGCAGTTGGGGACAGGGCTACGAGCAGTACGTC.